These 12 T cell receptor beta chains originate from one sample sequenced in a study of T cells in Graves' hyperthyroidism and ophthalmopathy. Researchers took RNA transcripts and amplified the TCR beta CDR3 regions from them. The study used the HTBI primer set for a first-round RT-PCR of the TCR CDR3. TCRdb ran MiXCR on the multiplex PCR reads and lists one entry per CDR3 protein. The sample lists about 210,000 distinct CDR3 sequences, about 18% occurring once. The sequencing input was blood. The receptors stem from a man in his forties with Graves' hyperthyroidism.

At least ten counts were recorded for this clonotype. CDR3 region: CSAREREGHYEQYF. The CDR3 DNA reads TGCAGTGCTAGAGAACGGGAGGGTCACTACGAGCAGTACTTC. The chain has TRBV20-1 and TRBJ2-7, with 8 bases aligning to TRBD2. Per the germline V gene, CDR1 is DFQATT and CDR2 is SNEGSKA (reference sequence). This CDR3 is built from 14 residues. V lost 0 bases and J lost 3; bases outside the gene matches: 4.

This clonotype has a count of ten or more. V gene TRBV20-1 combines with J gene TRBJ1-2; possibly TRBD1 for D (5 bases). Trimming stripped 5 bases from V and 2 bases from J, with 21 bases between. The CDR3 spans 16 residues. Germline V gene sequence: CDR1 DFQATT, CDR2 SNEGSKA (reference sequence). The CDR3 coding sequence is TGCAGTGCTCCATCACGCACAGGAGCGGAGAACTATGGCTACACCTTC. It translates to CSAPSRTGAENYGYTF.

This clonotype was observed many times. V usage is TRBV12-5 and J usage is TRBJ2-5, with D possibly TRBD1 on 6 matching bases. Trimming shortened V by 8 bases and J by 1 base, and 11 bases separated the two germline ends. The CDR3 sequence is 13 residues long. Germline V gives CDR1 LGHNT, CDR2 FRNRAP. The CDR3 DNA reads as TGTGCTAGTAACCGGGACATCCAAGAGACCCAGTACTTC. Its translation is CASNRDIQETQYF.

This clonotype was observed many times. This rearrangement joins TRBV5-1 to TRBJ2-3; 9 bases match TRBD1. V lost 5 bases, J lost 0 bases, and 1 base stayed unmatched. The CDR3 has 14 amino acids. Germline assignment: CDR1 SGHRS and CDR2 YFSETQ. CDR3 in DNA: TGCGCCAGCAGACAGGGGGCAAGCACAGATACGCAGTATTTT. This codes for CASRQGASTDTQYF.

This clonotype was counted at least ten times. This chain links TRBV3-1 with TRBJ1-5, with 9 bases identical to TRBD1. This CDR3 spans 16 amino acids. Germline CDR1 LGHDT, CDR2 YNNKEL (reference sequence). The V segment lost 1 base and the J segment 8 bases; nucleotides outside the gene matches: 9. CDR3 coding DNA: TGTGCCAGCAGCCAAGGTGGGACAGGGTTAGGGGAGCCCCAGCATTTT. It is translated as CASSQGGTGLGEPQHF.

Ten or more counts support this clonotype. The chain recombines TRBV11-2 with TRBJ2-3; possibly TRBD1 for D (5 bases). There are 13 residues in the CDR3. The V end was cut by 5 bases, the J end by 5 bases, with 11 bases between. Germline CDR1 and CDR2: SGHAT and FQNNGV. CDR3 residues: CASSNTQGDTQYF. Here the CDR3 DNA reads TGTGCCAGCAGCAATACTCAGGGAGATACGCAGTATTTT.

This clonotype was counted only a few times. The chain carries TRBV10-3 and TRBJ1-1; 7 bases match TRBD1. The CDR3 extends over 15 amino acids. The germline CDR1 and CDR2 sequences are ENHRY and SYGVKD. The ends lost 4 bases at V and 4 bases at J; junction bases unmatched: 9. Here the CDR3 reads CAISVQQGWSTEAFF. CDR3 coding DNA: TGTGCCATCAGTGTACAACAGGGGTGGAGCACTGAAGCTTTCTTT.

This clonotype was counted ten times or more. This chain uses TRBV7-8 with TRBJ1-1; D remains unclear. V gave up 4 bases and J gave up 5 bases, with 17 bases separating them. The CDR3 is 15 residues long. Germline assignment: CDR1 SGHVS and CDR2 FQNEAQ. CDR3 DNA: TGTGCCAGCAGCTCTCCGACATCGATTGGGACTGAAGCTTTCTTT. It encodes CASSSPTSIGTEAFF.

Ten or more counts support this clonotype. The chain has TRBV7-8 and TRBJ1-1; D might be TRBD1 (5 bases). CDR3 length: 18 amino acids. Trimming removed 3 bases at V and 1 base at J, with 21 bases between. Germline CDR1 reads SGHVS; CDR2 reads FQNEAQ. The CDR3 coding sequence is TGTGCCAGCAGCTTCTTTACCAGGGCGCCGGATGAGAACACTGAAGCTTTCTTT. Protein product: CASSFFTRAPDENTEAFF.

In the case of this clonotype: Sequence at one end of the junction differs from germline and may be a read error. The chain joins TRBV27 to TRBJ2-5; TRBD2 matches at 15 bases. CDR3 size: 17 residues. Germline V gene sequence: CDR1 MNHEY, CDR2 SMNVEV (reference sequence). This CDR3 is CSSSRPGTSGGPETRYF. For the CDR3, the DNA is TGTTCCAGCAGTCGACCGGGGACTAGCGGGGGGCCAGAGACCCGGTACTTC.

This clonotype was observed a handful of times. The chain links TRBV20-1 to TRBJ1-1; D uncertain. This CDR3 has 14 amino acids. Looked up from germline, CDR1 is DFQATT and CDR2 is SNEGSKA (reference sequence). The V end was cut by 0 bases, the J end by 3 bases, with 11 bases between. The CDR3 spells CSARDSYGYTEAFF. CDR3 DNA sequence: TGCAGTGCTAGAGATTCTTACGGATACACTGAAGCTTTCTTT.

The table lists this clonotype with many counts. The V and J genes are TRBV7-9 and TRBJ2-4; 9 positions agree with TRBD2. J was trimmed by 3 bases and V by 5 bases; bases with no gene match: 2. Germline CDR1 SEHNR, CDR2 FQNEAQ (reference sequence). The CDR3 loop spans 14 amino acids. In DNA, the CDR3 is TGTGCCAGCAGCCAGCGGGGGGACAAAAACATTCAGTACTTC. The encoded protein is CASSQRGDKNIQYF.